This T cell receptor (beta chain) was captured by sequencing in a study of T cell repertoires in cytomegalovirus infection. On the study more broadly: Based on public TCR beta signatures, there were indications of CMV infection and of a matching HLA type. Study observations and caveats: HLA-C-restricted CMV-specific TCR beta clonotypes prevailed in the ex vivo response.

CDR1 and CDR2 from the germline V gene are LGHNA and YSLEER. With V trimmed by 0 bases and J by 9 bases, 6 bases remained unmatched. CDR3 length: 15 residues. TCRdb reprocessed the reads with MiXCR, giving one entry per CDR3 protein. The top ten clones hold about 14% of a sample with fewer than 300,000 distinct CDR3 sequences, around 25% of them seen once. Regarding this clonotype: Its matching antigen is unknown.

V and J are TRBV4-3 and TRBJ1-5; TRBD1 matches 9 bases. Sequencing used PBMCs. The TCR comes from a human donor in good health (CMV status not recorded). Some clones in this sample may be carry-over from other donors' samples. The CDR3 spells CASSQEGQGQTPQHF. CDR3 sequence (DNA): TGCGCCAGCAGCCAAGAGGGACAGGGACAAACGCCCCAGCATTTT.